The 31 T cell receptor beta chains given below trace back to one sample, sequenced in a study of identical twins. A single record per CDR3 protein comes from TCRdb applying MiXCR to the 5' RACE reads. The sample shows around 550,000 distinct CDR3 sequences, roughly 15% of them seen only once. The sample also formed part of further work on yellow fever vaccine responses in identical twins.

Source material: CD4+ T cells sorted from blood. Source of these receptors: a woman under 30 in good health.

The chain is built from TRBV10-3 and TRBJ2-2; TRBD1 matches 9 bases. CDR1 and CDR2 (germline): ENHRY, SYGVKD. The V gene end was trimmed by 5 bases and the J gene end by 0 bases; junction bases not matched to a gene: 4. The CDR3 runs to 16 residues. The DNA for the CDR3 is TGTGCCATCAGTACCGGGACAGGGCCGAACACCGGGGAGCTGTTTTTT. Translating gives CAISTGTGPNTGELFF.

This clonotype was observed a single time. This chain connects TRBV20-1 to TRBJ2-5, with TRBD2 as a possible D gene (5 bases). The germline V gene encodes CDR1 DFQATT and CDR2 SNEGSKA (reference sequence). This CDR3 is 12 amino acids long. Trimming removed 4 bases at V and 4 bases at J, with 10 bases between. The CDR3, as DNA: TGCAGTGCTATAGTACTAGGAGAGACCCAGTACTTC. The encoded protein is CSAIVLGETQYF.

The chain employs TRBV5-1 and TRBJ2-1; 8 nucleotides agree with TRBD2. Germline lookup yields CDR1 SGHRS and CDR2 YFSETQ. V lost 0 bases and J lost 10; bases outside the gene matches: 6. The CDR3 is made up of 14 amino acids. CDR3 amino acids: CASSLAGGMSEQFF. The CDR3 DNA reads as TGCGCCAGCAGCTTGGCGGGGGGGATGAGCGAGCAGTTCTTC.

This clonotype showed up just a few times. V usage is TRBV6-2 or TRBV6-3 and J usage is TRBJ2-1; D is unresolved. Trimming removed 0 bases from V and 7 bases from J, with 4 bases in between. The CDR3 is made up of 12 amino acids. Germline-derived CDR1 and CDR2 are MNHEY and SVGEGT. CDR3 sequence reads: CASSYSVNEQFF. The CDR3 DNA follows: TGTGCCAGCAGTTACTCGGTTAATGAGCAGTTCTTC.

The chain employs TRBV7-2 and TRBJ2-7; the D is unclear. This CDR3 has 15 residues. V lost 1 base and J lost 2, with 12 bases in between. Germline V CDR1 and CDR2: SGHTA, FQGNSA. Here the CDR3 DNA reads TGTGCCAGCAGCTTAGGGGTAAACGGTCCCTACGAGCAGTACGTC. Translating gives CASSLGVNGPYEQYV.

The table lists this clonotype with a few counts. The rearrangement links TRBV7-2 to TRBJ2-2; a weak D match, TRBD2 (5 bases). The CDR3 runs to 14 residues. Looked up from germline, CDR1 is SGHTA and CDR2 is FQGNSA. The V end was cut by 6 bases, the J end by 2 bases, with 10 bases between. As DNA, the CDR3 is TGTGCCAGCAGGGAGGACCTTAACACCGGGGAGCTGTTTTTT. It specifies CASREDLNTGELFF.

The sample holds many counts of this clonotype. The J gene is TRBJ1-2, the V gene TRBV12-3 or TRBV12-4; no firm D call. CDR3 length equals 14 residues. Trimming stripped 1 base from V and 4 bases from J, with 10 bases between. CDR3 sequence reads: CASSLVPAAYGYTF. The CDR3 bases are TGTGCCAGCAGTTTAGTTCCAGCGGCCTATGGCTACACCTTC.

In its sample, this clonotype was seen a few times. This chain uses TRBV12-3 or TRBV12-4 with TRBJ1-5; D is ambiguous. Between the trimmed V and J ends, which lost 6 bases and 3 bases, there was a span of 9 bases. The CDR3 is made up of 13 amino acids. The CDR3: CASRSLDNQPQHF. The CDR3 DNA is TGTGCCAGCAGGTCCCTAGACAATCAGCCCCAGCATTTT.

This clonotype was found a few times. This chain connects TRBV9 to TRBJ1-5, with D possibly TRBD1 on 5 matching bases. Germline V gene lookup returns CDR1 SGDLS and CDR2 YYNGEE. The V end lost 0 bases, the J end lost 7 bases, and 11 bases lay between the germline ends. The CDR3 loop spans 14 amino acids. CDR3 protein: CASSVGGAEQPQHF. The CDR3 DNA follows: TGTGCCAGCAGCGTAGGAGGGGCCGAACAGCCCCAGCATTTT.

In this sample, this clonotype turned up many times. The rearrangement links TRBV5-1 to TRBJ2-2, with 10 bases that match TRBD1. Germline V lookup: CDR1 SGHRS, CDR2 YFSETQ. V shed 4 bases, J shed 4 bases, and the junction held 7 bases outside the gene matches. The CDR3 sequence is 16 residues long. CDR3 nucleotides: TGCGCCAGCAGCCGTTGGGACAGGGGTGTCACCGGGGAGCTGTTTTTT. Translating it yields CASSRWDRGVTGELFF.

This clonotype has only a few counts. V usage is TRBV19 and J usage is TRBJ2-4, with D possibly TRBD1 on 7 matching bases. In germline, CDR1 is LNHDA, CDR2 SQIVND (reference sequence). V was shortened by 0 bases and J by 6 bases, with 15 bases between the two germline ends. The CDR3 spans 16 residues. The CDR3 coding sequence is TGTGCCAGTAGTATAGATAACCCAGGGGGAGGAAACATTCAGTACTTC. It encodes CASSIDNPGGGNIQYF.

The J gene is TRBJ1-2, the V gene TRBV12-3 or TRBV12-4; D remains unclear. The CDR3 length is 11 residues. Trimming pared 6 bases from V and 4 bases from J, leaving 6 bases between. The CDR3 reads CASREAYGYTF. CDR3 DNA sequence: TGTGCCAGCAGGGAGGCCTATGGCTACACCTTC.

CDR3 coding DNA: TGTGCCACTCGGGGGGGGGACAACTCCTACAATGAGCAGTTCTTC. Amino acids: CATRGGDNSYNEQFF. V is TRBV24-1 and J is TRBJ2-1; 8 nucleotides align to TRBD2. Trimming removed 10 bases from V and 0 bases from J; junction bases left unmatched: 7. The CDR3 has 15 residues. The germline V gene has CDR1 KGHDR and CDR2 SFDVKD.

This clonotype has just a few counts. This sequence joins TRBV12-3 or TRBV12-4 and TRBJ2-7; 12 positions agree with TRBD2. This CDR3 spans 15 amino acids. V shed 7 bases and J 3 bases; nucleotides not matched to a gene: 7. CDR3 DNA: TGTGCCAGCACCCAGACTAGCGGGAGCAACTACGAGCAGTACTTC. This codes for CASTQTSGSNYEQYF.

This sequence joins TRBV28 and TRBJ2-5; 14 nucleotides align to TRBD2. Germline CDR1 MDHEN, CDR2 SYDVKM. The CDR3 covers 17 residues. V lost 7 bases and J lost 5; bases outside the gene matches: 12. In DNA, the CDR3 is TGTGCCAGCATCGACCCCAGGACTAGCGGGAGGATGGAGACCCAGTACTTC. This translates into CASIDPRTSGRMETQYF.

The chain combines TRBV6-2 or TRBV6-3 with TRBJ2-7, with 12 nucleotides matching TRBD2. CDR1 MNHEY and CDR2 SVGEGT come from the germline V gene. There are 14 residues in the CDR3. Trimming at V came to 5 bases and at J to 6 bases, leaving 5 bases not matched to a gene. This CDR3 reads CASSRLAGEGEQYF. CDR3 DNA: TGTGCCAGCAGTCGACTAGCGGGAGAGGGCGAGCAGTACTTC.

CDR3 in amino acids: CASRTGRNTDTQYF. The CDR3 DNA is TGTGCCAGCAGGACAGGGAGAAACACAGATACGCAGTATTTT. V usage is TRBV21-1 and J usage is TRBJ2-3; TRBD1 is the table's D call and was not checked against the DNA. TRBV21-1 is recorded as a pseudogene. The CDR3 length is 14 residues.

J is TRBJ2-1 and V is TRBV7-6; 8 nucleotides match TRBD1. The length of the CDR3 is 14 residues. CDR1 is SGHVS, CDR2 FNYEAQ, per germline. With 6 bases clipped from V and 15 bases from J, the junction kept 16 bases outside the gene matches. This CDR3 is CASSPGQGALAPFF. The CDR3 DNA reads TGTGCCAGCAGTCCCGGACAGGGCGCTTTGGCCCCGTTCTTC.

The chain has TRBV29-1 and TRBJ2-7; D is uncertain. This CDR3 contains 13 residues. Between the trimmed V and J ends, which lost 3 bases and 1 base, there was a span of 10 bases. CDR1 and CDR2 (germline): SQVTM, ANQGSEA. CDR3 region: CSVDSDTSYEQYF. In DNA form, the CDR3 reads TGCAGCGTTGATAGTGACACTTCCTACGAGCAGTACTTC.

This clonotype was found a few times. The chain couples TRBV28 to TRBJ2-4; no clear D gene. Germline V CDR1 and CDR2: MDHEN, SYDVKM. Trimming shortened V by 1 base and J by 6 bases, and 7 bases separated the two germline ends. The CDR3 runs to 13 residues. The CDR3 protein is CASSLLDPNIQYF. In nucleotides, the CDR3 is TGTGCCAGCAGTTTATTGGATCCAAACATTCAGTACTTC.

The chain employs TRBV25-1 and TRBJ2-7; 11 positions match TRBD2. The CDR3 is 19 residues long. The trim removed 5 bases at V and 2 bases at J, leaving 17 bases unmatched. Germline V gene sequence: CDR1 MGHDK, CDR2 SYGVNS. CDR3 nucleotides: TGTGCCAGCAGTCCCGTCCCTAAAACTAGCGGGAGCTTTACCTACGAGCAGTACTTC. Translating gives CASSPVPKTSGSFTYEQYF.

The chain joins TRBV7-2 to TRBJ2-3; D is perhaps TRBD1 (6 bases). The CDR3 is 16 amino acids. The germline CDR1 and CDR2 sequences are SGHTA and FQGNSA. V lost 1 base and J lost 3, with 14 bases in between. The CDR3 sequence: CASSLGGGVATDTQYF. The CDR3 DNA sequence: TGTGCCAGCAGCTTAGGAGGGGGAGTGGCGACAGATACGCAGTATTTT. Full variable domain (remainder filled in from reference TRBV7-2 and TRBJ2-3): GAGVSQSPSNKVTEKGKDVELRCDPISGHTALYWYRQSLGQGLEFLIYFQGNSAPDKSGLPSDRFSAERTGGSVSTLTIQRTQQEDSAVYLCASSLGGGVATDTQYFGPGTRLTVL.

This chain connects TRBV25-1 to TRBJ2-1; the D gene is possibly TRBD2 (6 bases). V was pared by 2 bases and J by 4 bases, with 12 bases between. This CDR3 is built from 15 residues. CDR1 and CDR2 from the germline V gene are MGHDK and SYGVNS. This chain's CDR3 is CASSEELGRYNEQFF. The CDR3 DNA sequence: TGTGCCAGCAGTGAAGAGTTAGGGAGGTACAATGAGCAGTTCTTC.

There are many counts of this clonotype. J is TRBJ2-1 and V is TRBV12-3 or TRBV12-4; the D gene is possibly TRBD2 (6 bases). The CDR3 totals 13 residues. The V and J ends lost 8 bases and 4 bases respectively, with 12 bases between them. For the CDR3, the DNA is TGTGCCAGCGACGGCGGGGCTTACAATGAGCAGTTCTTC. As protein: CASDGGAYNEQFF.

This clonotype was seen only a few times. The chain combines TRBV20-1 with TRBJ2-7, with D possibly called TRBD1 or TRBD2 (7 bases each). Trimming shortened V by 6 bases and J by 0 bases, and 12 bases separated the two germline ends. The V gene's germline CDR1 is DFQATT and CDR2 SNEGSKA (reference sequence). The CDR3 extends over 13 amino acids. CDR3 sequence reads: CSAGGGSSYEQYV. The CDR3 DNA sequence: TGCAGTGCAGGGGGCGGGAGCTCCTACGAGCAGTACGTC.

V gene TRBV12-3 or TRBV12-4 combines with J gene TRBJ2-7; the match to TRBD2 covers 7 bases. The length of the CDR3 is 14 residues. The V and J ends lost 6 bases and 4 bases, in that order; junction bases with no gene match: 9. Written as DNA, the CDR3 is TGTGCCAGCAGCATGGCGGGAGTTCAATACGAGCAGTACTTC. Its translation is CASSMAGVQYEQYF.

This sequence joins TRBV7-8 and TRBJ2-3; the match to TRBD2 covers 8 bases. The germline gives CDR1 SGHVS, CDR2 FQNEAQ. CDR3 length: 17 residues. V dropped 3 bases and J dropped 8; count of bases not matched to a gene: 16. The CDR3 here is CASSFLGGLVGRVTQYF. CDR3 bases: TGTGCCAGCAGCTTCCTAGGGGGACTAGTGGGGCGGGTTACGCAGTATTTT.

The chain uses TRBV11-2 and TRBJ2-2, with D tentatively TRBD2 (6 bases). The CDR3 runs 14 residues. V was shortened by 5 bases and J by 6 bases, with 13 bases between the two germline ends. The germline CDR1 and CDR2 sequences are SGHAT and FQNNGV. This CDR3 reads CASSPGWGAGELFF. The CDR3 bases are TGTGCCAGCAGCCCAGGATGGGGGGCCGGGGAGCTGTTTTTT.

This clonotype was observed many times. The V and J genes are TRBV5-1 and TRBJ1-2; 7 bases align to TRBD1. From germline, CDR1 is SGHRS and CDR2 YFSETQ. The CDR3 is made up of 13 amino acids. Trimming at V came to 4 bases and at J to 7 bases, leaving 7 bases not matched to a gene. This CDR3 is CASSLQGDSGYTF. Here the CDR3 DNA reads TGCGCCAGCAGCCTCCAGGGGGATTCTGGCTACACCTTC.

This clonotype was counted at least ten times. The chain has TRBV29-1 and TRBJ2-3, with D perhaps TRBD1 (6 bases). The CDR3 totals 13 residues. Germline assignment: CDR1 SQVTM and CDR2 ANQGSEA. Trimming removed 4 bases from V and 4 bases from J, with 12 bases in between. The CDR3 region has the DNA TGCAGCGTTGTCCCGGGACACTCAGATACGCAGTATTTT. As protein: CSVVPGHSDTQYF.

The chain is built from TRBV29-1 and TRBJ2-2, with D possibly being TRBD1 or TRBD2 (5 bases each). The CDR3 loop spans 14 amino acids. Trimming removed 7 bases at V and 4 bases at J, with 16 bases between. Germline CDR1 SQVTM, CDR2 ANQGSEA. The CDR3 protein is CSAPGPNSTGELFF. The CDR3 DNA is TGCAGCGCCCCGGGACCGAACAGCACCGGGGAGCTGTTTTTT.